Below, one T cell receptor beta chain is given with its context. Its specificity is unknown. In the PCR, 60 Vbeta and 13 Jbeta primers were used. The protocol was immunoSEQ multiplex PCR, while the TCRdb copy is restricted to in-frame clones and leaves out a portion. This sample has 200,000 to 250,000 clones, with around 80% found just once. V was trimmed by 4 bases and J by 8 bases, leaving 15 bases between them. Germline assignment: CDR1 SGHRS and CDR2 YFSETQ. CDR3 size: 14 residues. The record originates from a study of cytomegalovirus exposure and HLA in healthy donors. In the study overall: HLA-typed donors were the source of some 85 million unique TCRs, which an early data release held. Findings and caveats of the study: Another analysis was done later, and it associated 15,000 or so TCR beta sequences with HLA alleles at 0.05 false discovery rate. A later analysis linked a missense DCLRE1C variant to TCR beta V- and J-gene trimming.

The source of this sequence is an older woman in good health and CMV-seropositive. Sequenced input: PBMCs. The rearrangement uses TRBV5-1 and TRBJ1-4; no reliable D call. The CDR3 spells CASSRTESSEKLFF. The CDR3 DNA is TGCGCCAGCAGCAGAACAGAAAGCAGCGAAAAACTGTTTTTT. The full variable domain, rest sourced from reference TRBV5-1 and TRBJ1-4, is KAGVTQTPRYLIKTRGQQVTLSCSPISGHRSVSWYQQTPGQGLQFLFEYFSETQRNKGNFPGRFSGRQFSNSRSEMNVSTLELGDSALYLCASSRTESSEKLFFGSGTQLSVL.